The rows below give T cell receptor beta chains drawn from one sample of a study of T cell repertoires in cytomegalovirus infection. One entry per CDR3 protein, called by TCRdb with MiXCR from the reads. The top ten clones hold under 15% of a sample with around 710,000 distinct CDR3 sequences, just under 30% of them seen once. Antigen specificity for these receptors is unknown. Sequenced here: cultured CD8+ T cells from PBMCs, sampled from culture after CMV antigen stimulation. Every receptor here comes from a human donor in good health (CMV status not recorded). Some clones in this sample may be carry-over from other donors' samples. Both conserved end residues are part of each CDR3. The D gene is left open where the match is weak. Expanded clones are given a class, and other clones once, few, many or no size at all.

- TRBJ2-5 TRBV12-3/TRBV12-4 few TGTGCCAGCAGTTTACTATCTCTTCCCCAAGAGACCCAGTACTTC CASSLLSLPQETQYF
- TRBJ1-1 TRBV12-5 - TGTGCTAGTGGTCTAACCGGCACTGAAGCTTTCTTT CASGLTGTEAFF
- TRBJ1-1 TRBV14 - TGTGCCAGCAGCCAAGAAATGGGGTGGGCTGAAGCTTTCTTT CASSQEMGWAEAFF
- TRBJ2-1 TRBV27 - TGTGCCAGCAGTAGGGAAGGGGGATACAATGAGCAGTTCTTC CASSREGGYNEQFF
- TRBJ2-1 TRBV5-5 few TGTGCCAGCAGTCGGGATCTCGAGCAGTTCTTC CASSRDLEQFF
- TRBJ2-2 TRBV5-1 few TGCGCCAGCAGCTTGGAGGACAGTTGGTTCGGGGAGCTGTTTTTT CASSLEDSWFGELFF
- TRBJ2-1 TRBV12-3/TRBV12-4 - TGTGCCAGCGGATTCCTGAACGGGGACAATGAGCAGTTCTTC CASGFLNGDNEQFF
- TRBJ1-1 TRBV27 - TGTGCCAGCAGTTACGGGGGCTGGAACACTGAAGCTTTCTTT CASSYGGWNTEAFF
- TRBJ1-1 TRBV7-2 many TGTGCCAGCAGCTTAGACCCAATCGGGGCGTTTGGGAACACTGAAGCTTTCTTT CASSLDPIGAFGNTEAFF
TRBD2 TRBJ2-1 TRBV19 few TGTGCCAGTAAACCGGCGGGGGGTATCAATGAGCAGTTCTTC CASKPAGGINEQFF
- TRBJ2-3 TRBV24-1 many TGTGCCACCAGTGATTGGGACACAGATACGCAGTATTTT CATSDWDTDTQYF
- TRBJ2-4 TRBV28 few TGTGCCAGCAGTACGAATTACTTCACCGGGACGTCAGGCTTACTAGCCAAAAACATTCAGTACTTC CASSTNYFTGTSGLLAKNIQYF
TRBD2 TRBJ2-5 TRBV7-2 few TGTGCCAGCAGGCAGACTAGCGGGGGGGCTGTAGAGACCCAGTACTTC CASRQTSGGAVETQYF
- TRBJ1-1 TRBV19 few TGTGCCAGTTGGAGGGAAGGCGGGGGCACTGAAGCTTTCTTT CASWREGGGTEAFF
- TRBJ2-1 TRBV7-6 - TGTGCTAGCAGCTTAGCGCTGGGCAGGGGCTCCTACAATGAGCAGTTCTTC CASSLALGRGSYNEQFF
- TRBJ1-2 TRBV15 few TGTGCCACCAGCCCTAAAAGGGGGGGACACTTTAACTATGGCTACACCTTC CATSPKRGGHFNYGYTF
TRBD1 TRBJ1-2 TRBV20-1 - TGCAGTGCTAGAGGGACAGGGGGCTACTATGGCTACACCTTC CSARGTGGYYGYTF
TRBD1 TRBJ2-1 TRBV5-1 many TGCGCCAGCAGGTTCGGGACAGGTGCTGACAATGAGCAGTTCTTC CASRFGTGADNEQFF
- TRBJ1-4 TRBV5-4 - TGTGCCAGCAGCTTGGGGGACGGAGCTAATGAAAAACTGTTTTTT CASSLGDGANEKLFF
- TRBJ2-7 TRBV19 few TGTGCCAGTCAAATAAGTAGTGGGCCACACTACGAGCAGTACTTC CASQISSGPHYEQYF
- TRBJ1-4 TRBV7-6 few TGTGCCAGCAGCTTTAAAACAGGGAATGAAAAACTGTTTTTT CASSFKTGNEKLFF
- TRBJ2-3 TRBV4-1 few TGCGCCAGCAGCCGGGGCGCAGGGGGGACAGATACGCAGTATTTT CASSRGAGGTDTQYF
- TRBJ1-3 TRBV19 few TGTGCCAGTAGCCCCAGGGATTCTGGAAACACCATATATTTT CASSPRDSGNTIYF
- TRBJ1-2 TRBV12-3/TRBV12-4 - TGTGCCAGCTTCGGGCCCTATGGCTACACCTTC CASFGPYGYTF
- TRBJ1-5 TRBV4-1 many TGCGCCAGCAGCCCACCCGGGCGACGCAATCAGCCCCAGCATTTT CASSPPGRRNQPQHF
- TRBJ2-7 TRBV6-5 few TGTGCCAGCAGGGCCGGACTAACTGCCTACGAGCAGTACTTC CASRAGLTAYEQYF
- TRBJ2-3 TRBV5-6 - TGTGCCAGCACAGAGCACACAGATACGCAGTATTTT CASTEHTDTQYF
- TRBJ2-1 TRBV10-3 - TGTGCCATCAGGGGAAGCAATGAGCAGTTCTTC CAIRGSNEQFF
- TRBJ1-1 TRBV6-5 few TGTGCCAGCAGTTCCCATGGACAGAGTGAAGCTTTCTTT CASSSHGQSEAFF
TRBD2 TRBJ2-1 TRBV5-1 - TGCGCCAGCAGCTTCGTGACTAGCTCCCATGAGCAGTTCTTC CASSFVTSSHEQFF
TRBD2 TRBJ2-1 TRBV28 few TGTGCCAGCAGTTTGCGTCCCCCGGGGGTAGCGGGCAATGAGCAGTTCTTC CASSLRPPGVAGNEQFF
TRBD1 TRBJ2-3 TRBV10-2 - TGCGCCAGCAATCTAAGGGGGCCCCCGGAGAGATCAACTCAGTATTTT CASNLRGPPERSTQYF
- TRBJ2-5 TRBV11-3 - TGTGCCAGCAGCTTATCCCGTCGAGAGACCCAGTACTTC CASSLSRRETQYF
TRBD2 TRBJ2-7 TRBV13 - TGTGCCAGCAGCCCCGCTGAGCGGGGGAGTTACGAGCAGTACTTC CASSPAERGSYEQYF
- TRBJ2-2 TRBV15 - TGTGCCACCAGCTCCTTCAAAGGTCTCGCCGGGGAGCTGTTTTTT CATSSFKGLAGELFF
- TRBJ1-2 TRBV2 few TGTGCCAGCAGTGAAGCGCTTCAGGCAGATTGGTATGGCTACACCTTC CASSEALQADWYGYTF
- TRBJ2-1 TRBV19 few TGTGCCAGCGATACAGGGGAGGCCTACAATGAGCAGTTCTTC CASDTGEAYNEQFF
- TRBJ1-2 TRBV19 few TGTGCCAGTACCCCGTGGGCGGTTAACTATGGCTACACCTTC CASTPWAVNYGYTF
- TRBJ2-3 TRBV28 - TGTGCCAGCACCTTACAGAGCACAGATACGCAGTATTTT CASTLQSTDTQYF
TRBD2 TRBJ2-1 TRBV20-1 - TGCAGTGCTGAATCGTCTAGCGGGGTCAATGAGCAGTTCTTC CSAESSSGVNEQFF
- TRBJ1-5 TRBV12-3/TRBV12-4 - TGTGCCAGCAGTTCGACAAGGGGAGGAAATCAGCCCCAGCATTTT CASSSTRGGNQPQHF
TRBD2 TRBJ2-2 TRBV7-2 many TGTGCCAGCAGCCTTTCGACTAGCGGGCCTTATACCGGGGAGCTGTTTTTT CASSLSTSGPYTGELFF
- TRBJ2-2 TRBV7-6 - TGTGCTAGCAGCTTCCAGGTTGGCGGGGAGCTGTTTTTT CASSFQVGGELFF
- TRBJ1-5 TRBV23-1 - TGCGCCAGCAGTCAATCTGCGGTACGAGGCAATCAGCCCCAGCATTTT CASSQSAVRGNQPQHF
- TRBJ2-3 TRBV6-4 few TGTGCCAGCAGTTTGGGGGCTCTAGATACGCAGTATTTT CASSLGALDTQYF